Shown below are 17 T cell receptor beta chains from a single sample sequenced in a study of CD4+ T cells in melanoma. The assay was immunoSEQ multiplex PCR, and TCRdb's table has in-frame clones only and misses some. Found here are 13,000 to 15,000 clones, around two thirds of them singletons; the top ten hold roughly 18%. The sequenced sample was cells from a culture (not recorded whether cultured in vitro). All receptors derive from a human donor with melanoma.

The CDR3 nucleotides read TGTGCCCTCGTGAGGTATGCGGATGGCTACACCTTC. Residues: CALVRYADGYTF. V usage is TRBV30 and J usage is TRBJ1-2; the D is unclear. Germline V gives CDR1 GTSNPN, CDR2 SVGIG (reference sequence). CDR3 length: 12 residues. V lost 8 bases, J lost 6 bases, and 16 bases lay in between.

The CDR3 bases are TGCAGTGCGCGGGCCCCCTACGAGCAGTACTTC. As protein: CSARAPYEQYF. V is TRBV20-1 and J is TRBJ2-7; possibly TRBD2 for D (5 bases). Trimming took off 6 bases at V and 2 bases at J, with 8 bases between the two ends. This CDR3 contains 11 residues. The V gene's germline CDR1 is DFQATT and CDR2 SNEGSKA (reference sequence).

The chain uses TRBV19 and TRBJ2-1, with 11 bases aligning to TRBD2. This CDR3 contains 15 residues. Trimming cost V 6 bases and J 8 bases; bases outside gene matches: 9. Per the germline V gene, CDR1 is LNHDA and CDR2 is SQIVND (reference sequence). The CDR3 DNA reads as TGTGCCAGTAGCATCATAGCGGGGGGGCATCATGAGCAGTTCTTC. It is translated as CASSIIAGGHHEQFF.

J is TRBJ1-3 and V is TRBV18, with no clear D. CDR3 length equals 13 residues. CDR1 is KGHSH, CDR2 LQKENI, per germline. Trimming removed 0 bases from V and 9 bases from J, with 9 bases in between. The CDR3 here is CASSPPLLGTIYF. CDR3 in DNA: TGTGCCAGCTCACCACCTCTCTTAGGCACCATATATTTT.

This clone was picked up a small number of times. V and J are TRBV6-1 and TRBJ2-2, with 7 bases lining up with TRBD1. Germline CDR1 MNHNS, CDR2 SASEGT. The CDR3 runs to 14 residues. V shed 5 bases, J shed 5 bases, and the junction held 5 bases outside the gene matches. The CDR3: CASSRTGETGELFF. CDR3 sequence (DNA): TGTGCCAGCAGTAGAACAGGGGAGACCGGGGAGCTGTTTTTT.

This clone has more than one count but fewer than ten. The chain uses TRBV5-1 and TRBJ2-3, with 13 bases matching TRBD2. In germline, CDR1 is SGHRS, CDR2 YFSETQ. The J segment lost 1 base and the V segment lost 4 bases, leaving 6 bases of the junction unmatched. The CDR3 sequence is 17 residues long. The DNA for the CDR3 is TGCGCCAGCAGCCTATGGACTAGCGGGGGCGGCACAGATACGCAGTATTTT. It encodes CASSLWTSGGGTDTQYF.

The V call is TRBV4-2, the J call TRBJ1-4, with D maybe TRBD1 (5 bases). V dropped 0 bases and J dropped 2 bases, with 13 bases sitting between them. Germline assignment: CDR1 LGHNA and CDR2 YNFKEQ. The CDR3 is 17 amino acids. The chain's CDR3 is CASSQDSAGFTNEKLFF. CDR3 nucleotide sequence: TGTGCCAGCAGCCAAGATTCCGCAGGGTTCACTAATGAAAAACTGTTTTTT.

The chain joins TRBV5-1 to TRBJ2-5; a weak D match, TRBD2 (5 bases). V lost 4 bases, J lost 3 bases, and 22 bases lay in between. This CDR3 has 17 amino acids. Germline CDR1 is SGHRS and CDR2 is YFSETQ. CDR3: CASSADRVGRQEETQYF. The CDR3 nucleotides are TGCGCCAGCAGCGCGGACCGAGTAGGGAGACAAGAAGAGACCCAGTACTTC. Full variable domain (missing parts from reference TRBV5-1 and TRBJ2-5): KAGVTQTPRYLIKTRGQQVTLSCSPISGHRSVSWYQQTPGQGLQFLFEYFSETQRNKGNFPGRFSGRQFSNSRSEMNVSTLELGDSALYLCASSADRVGRQEETQYFGPGTRLLVL.

This clone was detected only a few times. The chain combines TRBV18 with TRBJ1-1, with a weak D call TRBD1 (6 bases). The CDR3 loop spans 13 amino acids. V dropped 2 bases and J dropped 4 bases, with 8 bases sitting between them. Germline CDR1 and CDR2: KGHSH and LQKENI. CDR3 in amino acids: CASSPKGGTEAFF. The DNA for the CDR3 is TGTGCCAGCTCACCAAAAGGGGGCACTGAAGCTTTCTTT.

The V gene is TRBV5-1, the J gene TRBJ2-3, with 11 bases aligning to TRBD2. Germline V gene sequence: CDR1 SGHRS, CDR2 YFSETQ. The CDR3 covers 13 residues. J lost 5 bases, V lost 7 bases, and 3 bases had no gene match. CDR3 nucleotides: TGCGCCAGCGTGGGACTAGCGGAAGATACGCAGTATTTT. This gives the protein CASVGLAEDTQYF.

The J gene is TRBJ2-5, the V gene TRBV18; D is undetermined. From germline, CDR1 is KGHSH and CDR2 LQKENI. This CDR3 is 12 amino acids long. Trimming shortened V by 5 bases and J by 2 bases, and 6 bases separated the two germline ends. CDR3 sequence (DNA): TGTGCCAGCTCATTGCCACAAGAGACCCAGTACTTC. Translation: CASSLPQETQYF.

V and J are TRBV6-1 and TRBJ2-3, with 11 nucleotides matching TRBD2. The CDR3 is 16 residues long. V dropped 0 bases and J dropped 5; count of bases not matched to a gene: 4. In germline, CDR1 is MNHNS, CDR2 SASEGT. CDR3 nucleotide sequence: TGTGCCAGCAGTGAAGCGATACTAGCGGGGGTAGATACGCAGTATTTT. Translated: CASSEAILAGVDTQYF.

This clone was detected a few times. The chain links TRBV10-1 to TRBJ1-1; 7 bases map to TRBD1. Per germline, CDR1 WNHNN and CDR2 SYGVQD (reference sequence). The CDR3 is made up of 12 amino acids. V lost 9 bases and J lost 10; bases outside the gene matches: 11. CDR3 sequence (DNA): TGCGCCAGTGGAGAGACAGGGTCGACAGCTTTCTTT. It translates to CASGETGSTAFF.

The chain has TRBV19 and TRBJ1-1; D call uncertain. This CDR3 is built from 12 residues. V gave up 5 bases and J gave up 4 bases, with 8 bases separating them. Germline CDR1 and CDR2: LNHDA and SQIVND (reference sequence). In DNA form, the CDR3 reads TGTGCCAGTAGTCTCAGGAGCACTGAAGCTTTCTTT. Translating it yields CASSLRSTEAFF.

The chain has TRBV5-4 and TRBJ1-2; 8 bases are a match to TRBD1. Germline values: CDR1 SGHNT, CDR2 YYREEE (reference sequence). The CDR3 has 14 residues. The trim removed 2 bases at V and 6 bases at J, leaving 6 bases unmatched. This CDR3 is CASSFDRGQDGYTF. The CDR3 region has the DNA TGTGCCAGCAGCTTTGACAGGGGTCAGGATGGCTACACCTTC. Filled out from reference TRBV5-4 and TRBJ1-2, the complete variable domain reads ETGVTQSPTHLIKTRGQQVTLRCSSQSGHNTVSWYQQALGQGPQFIFQYYREEENGRGNFPPRFSGLQFPNYSSELNVNALELDDSALYLCASSFDRGQDGYTFGSGTRLTVV.

The chain combines TRBV30 with TRBJ1-1, with a tentative D call TRBD1 (5 bases). This CDR3 region has 13 residues. Trimming took off 3 bases at V and 8 bases at J, with 16 bases between the two ends. Germline values: CDR1 GTSNPN, CDR2 SVGIG (reference sequence). The CDR3 reads CAWRNRYLQEAFF. Written as DNA, the CDR3 is TGTGCCTGGAGGAACAGGTACCTTCAAGAAGCTTTCTTT.

This clone was counted only a few times. The chain is built from TRBV12-5 and TRBJ1-2, with 7 bases lining up with TRBD1. The V and J ends lost 5 bases and 3 bases, in that order; junction bases with no gene match: 9. CDR1 is LGHNT, CDR2 FRNRAP, per germline. This CDR3 has 15 amino acids. In DNA, the CDR3 is TGTGCTAGTGGTCCACCGGGAGGGGGCTACTATGGCTACACCTTC. This sequence encodes CASGPPGGGYYGYTF. Full variable domain (missing parts from reference TRBV12-5 and TRBJ1-2): DARVTQTPRHKVTEMGQEVTMRCQPILGHNTVFWYRQTMMQGLELLAYFRNRAPLDDSGMPKDRFSAEMPDATLATLKIQPSEPRDSAVYFCASGPPGGGYYGYTFGSGTRLTVV.